This TCR beta chain originates from a study of shared clonotypes between healthy human individuals. Some clones are missing from TCRdb's copy, which holds only in-frame ones; the method was immunoSEQ multiplex PCR. The table has around 750,000 clones, about 74% seen once. The V and J ends lost 4 bases and 6 bases respectively, with 5 bases between them. CDR1 and CDR2 from the germline V gene are SGHRS and YFSETQ. The CDR3 totals 11 residues. The gene calls are TRBV5-1 and TRBJ2-4; no firm D call. The receptor's source is a young woman in good health. What was sequenced was memory CD4+ T cells sorted from blood. The subset here: CD45RA-negative fraction. The DNA of the CDR3 is TGCGCCAGCAGCGACACAAACATTCAGTACTTC. This encodes CASSDTNIQYF. Full variable domain (outside the CDR3, taken from reference TRBV5-1 and TRBJ2-4): KAGVTQTPRYLIKTRGQQVTLSCSPISGHRSVSWYQQTPGQGLQFLFEYFSETQRNKGNFPGRFSGRQFSNSRSEMNVSTLELGDSALYLCASSDTNIQYFGAGTRLSVL.